The present T cell receptor (beta chain) was sequenced within a study of blood T cell repertoires in COVID-19. This CDR3 contains 15 residues. The germline gives CDR1 SGHNT, CDR2 YYREEE (reference sequence). V lost 3 bases to trimming and J lost 5 bases, with 18 bases between them. The method was immunoSEQ multiplex PCR; TCRdb's version includes in-frame clones alone and lacks a portion of them. The table shows around 260,000 clones, with roughly 92% occurring only once. This TCR derives from a woman between 25 and 40 years old with COVID-19, enrolled during active disease. Sequencing was carried out using peripheral blood. The chain is built from TRBV5-4 and TRBJ2-7; a possible D gene is TRBD2 (6 bases). As DNA, the CDR3 is TGTGCCAGCAGCTCGATGGACTACCGCCTGGACGAGCAGTACTTC. This encodes CASSSMDYRLDEQYF.